The 24 T cell receptor beta chains presented below share a single source sample, sequenced in a study of T cells in Graves' hyperthyroidism and ophthalmopathy. Template material for amplifying TCR beta CDR3 regions consisted of RNA transcripts. First-round RT-PCR with HTBI primers amplified the TCR CDR3 region. TCRdb processed the multiplex PCR reads anew with MiXCR; each CDR3 protein has one entry. The table has roughly 240,000 distinct CDR3 sequences, almost 25% seen once. The sample consisted of blood. The receptor set was obtained from a woman between 40 and 55 years old with Graves' ophthalmopathy.

This rearrangement joins TRBV12-3 or TRBV12-4 to TRBJ2-7; 9 bases line up with TRBD1. This CDR3 has 15 amino acids. After removal of 5 bases from V and 2 bases from J, the junction contained 7 bases not matched to a gene. In DNA form, the CDR3 reads TGTGCCAGCAGTGAACGACAGGGGGGGACCTACGAGCAGTACTTC. Protein sequence: CASSERQGGTYEQYF.

There are a few counts of this clonotype. V gene TRBV12-3 or TRBV12-4 combines with J gene TRBJ1-1; 7 positions agree with TRBD1. This CDR3 has 14 amino acids. Unmatched junction bases numbered 7, after V lost 4 bases and J lost 5 bases. The CDR3 DNA is TGTGCCAGCAGTTCCGACAGGGTCCGGACTGAAGCTTTCTTT. Encoded protein: CASSSDRVRTEAFF.

This clonotype was picked up many times. The rearrangement links TRBV11-2 to TRBJ1-1, with D possibly TRBD1 on 6 matching bases. The V end was cut by 3 bases, the J end by 0 bases, with 17 bases between. The germline V gene encodes CDR1 SGHAT and CDR2 FQNNGV. This CDR3 comprises 17 residues. The CDR3 is CASSFTGSMLVNTEAFF. CDR3 coding DNA: TGTGCCAGCAGCTTTACAGGGTCAATGCTGGTGAACACTGAAGCTTTCTTT.

This clonotype has ten or more counts. This chain links TRBV6-5 with TRBJ1-2; D unclear. Germline CDR1 and CDR2: MNHEY and SVGAGI. Trimming left V 2 bases short and J 4 bases short, with 8 bases between. The CDR3 totals 13 residues. In DNA form, the CDR3 reads TGTGCCAGCAGTTACAGCAGGACCTATGGCTACACCTTC. Protein product: CASSYSRTYGYTF.

This clonotype has only a few counts. The gene calls are TRBV6-1 and TRBJ2-2; 7 bases align to TRBD1. Germline V lookup: CDR1 MNHNS, CDR2 SASEGT. This CDR3 has 14 residues. V was pared by 4 bases and J by 6 bases, with 5 bases of the junction left unmatched. The CDR3 sequence: CASSGGQHAGELFF. The CDR3 region has the DNA TGTGCCAGCAGTGGGGGACAGCATGCCGGGGAGCTGTTTTTT.

This clonotype was seen many times. V is TRBV2 and J is TRBJ2-2; D is unclear. This CDR3 is 12 amino acids long. Per germline, CDR1 SNHLY and CDR2 FYNNEI. Trimming removed 3 bases at V and 6 bases at J, with 5 bases between. Here the CDR3 DNA reads TGTGCCAGCAGTGACGGCCCCGGGGAGCTGTTTTTT. Translation gives CASSDGPGELFF.

In its sample, this clonotype was seen many times. The chain couples TRBV19 to TRBJ1-1; D gene unclear. V was shortened by 6 bases and J by 4 bases, with 12 bases between the two germline ends. CDR3 length: 13 amino acids. The germline CDR1 and CDR2 sequences are LNHDA and SQIVND (reference sequence). CDR3 amino acids: CASRLNPSTEAFF. In DNA form, the CDR3 reads TGTGCCAGTAGGCTTAACCCCTCCACTGAAGCTTTCTTT.

In this sample, this clonotype turned up many times. The junction does not match germline at one end; this may be a read error. V gene TRBV20-1 combines with J gene TRBJ2-5; tentatively, D is TRBD2 (6 bases). The CDR3 consists of 15 residues. The germline gives CDR1 DFQATT, CDR2 SNEGSKA (reference sequence). In DNA, the CDR3 is TGCAATGCTAGTTCTAGCCGGGGGTTCCAAGAGACCCAGTACTTC. Protein product: CNASSSRGFQETQYF.

This clonotype was counted ten times or more. V is TRBV6-1 and J is TRBJ2-5, with 10 positions matching TRBD1. J was trimmed by 6 bases and V by 1 base; bases with no gene match: 5. Germline V gene lookup returns CDR1 MNHNS and CDR2 SASEGT. The CDR3 sequence is 15 residues long. The CDR3 DNA reads TGTGCCAGCAGTGAAGGGGGGACAGGGGCTAAGACCCAGTACTTC. It yields the protein CASSEGGTGAKTQYF.

This clonotype occurred many times. The chain recombines TRBV3-1 with TRBJ2-7, with no clear D. This CDR3 is 13 amino acids long. V was trimmed by 1 base and J by 1 base, leaving 5 bases between them. Germline loops: CDR1 LGHDT, CDR2 YNNKEL (reference sequence). In nucleotides, the CDR3 is TGTGCCAGCAGCCAAGCGGAGTCCTACGAGCAGTACTTC. As protein: CASSQAESYEQYF.

This clonotype was seen many times. The CDR3 is CASSGTDRNTGELFF. CDR3 in DNA: TGTGCCAGCAGCGGGACGGACAGAAACACCGGGGAGCTGTTTTTT. The chain employs TRBV9 and TRBJ2-2; TRBD1 might be the D (6 bases). With 3 bases removed from V and 2 bases from J, the gap between germline ends came to 11 bases. The CDR3 sequence is 15 residues long. Germline CDR1 is SGDLS and CDR2 is YYNGEE.

This clonotype occurred many times. Since a much larger clone is just one base distant, this may be a read error. V and J are TRBV10-3 and TRBJ1-2; a possible D gene is TRBD1 (5 bases). This CDR3 has 12 residues. V dropped 7 bases and J dropped 8 bases, with 14 bases sitting between them. Germline-derived CDR1 and CDR2 are ENHRY and SYGVKD. The DNA for the CDR3 is TGTGCCATCATCGGGACGGAGATGGGCTACACCTTC. Translating gives CAIIGTEMGYTF.

This chain connects TRBV20-1 to TRBJ2-5; D call uncertain. Trimming removed 5 bases from V and 5 bases from J, with 18 bases in between. The CDR3 spans 14 residues. Looked up from germline, CDR1 is DFQATT and CDR2 is SNEGSKA (reference sequence). This CDR3 is CSAPSEVASETQYF. CDR3 in DNA: TGCAGTGCTCCTAGTGAGGTAGCCAGCGAGACCCAGTACTTC.

The genes are TRBV12-3 or TRBV12-4 and TRBJ1-1; 7 nucleotides match TRBD1. CDR3 length: 11 residues. V was clipped by 5 bases and J by 9 bases; unmatched bases: 3. The CDR3 nucleotides are TGTGCCAGCAGTCGGGACAGAAAAGCTTTCTTT. It codes for CASSRDRKAFF.

Concerning this clonotype itself: This may arise from a read error, as a much more abundant clone is one base away. The chain combines TRBV7-8 with TRBJ2-7; no definite D call. The CDR3 runs to 15 residues. Germline CDR1 is SGHVS and CDR2 is FQNEAQ. V lost 7 bases to trimming and J lost 3 bases, with 19 bases between them. The CDR3 nucleotides read TGTGCCAGCAAGATCGGACGGCGTACGGGCTACGAGCAGTACTTC. This gives the protein CASKIGRRTGYEQYF.

The J gene is TRBJ2-7, the V gene TRBV20-1; 15 bases match TRBD2. V gave up 6 bases and J gave up 4 bases; unmatched junction bases: 4. The CDR3 loop spans 14 amino acids. Germline CDR1 DFQATT, CDR2 SNEGSKA (reference sequence). This CDR3 is CSATGLAGGYEQYF. The CDR3 nucleotides are TGCAGTGCCACAGGACTAGCGGGGGGGTACGAGCAGTACTTC.

The chain couples TRBV20-1 to TRBJ2-7; tentatively, D is TRBD2 (6 bases). The CDR3 loop spans 14 amino acids. CDR1 DFQATT and CDR2 SNEGSKA come from the germline V gene (reference sequence). V lost 0 bases, J lost 3 bases, and 12 bases lay in between. The CDR3 sequence is CSARDVGEDYEQYF. The CDR3 DNA sequence: TGCAGTGCTAGAGATGTTGGGGAGGACTACGAGCAGTACTTC.

This chain's CDR3 is CASSLASVGWEEAFF. The DNA of the CDR3 is TGTGCCAGCAGCTTAGCGAGTGTGGGGTGGGAGGAAGCTTTCTTT. The rearrangement joins TRBV7-2 to TRBJ1-1; D gene ambiguous. With 0 bases removed from V and 8 bases from J, the gap between germline ends came to 16 bases. CDR1 SGHTA and CDR2 FQGNSA come from the germline V gene. The CDR3 runs to 15 residues.

This clonotype was counted many times. The rearrangement joins TRBV19 to TRBJ2-7, with TRBD2 identical over 14 bases. This CDR3 has 17 amino acids. V lost 4 bases and J lost 2; bases outside the gene matches: 7. Germline V gene data show CDR1 as LNHDA and CDR2 as SQIVND (reference sequence). This CDR3 is CASSKGTSGSGAYEQYF. As DNA, the CDR3 is TGTGCCAGTAGTAAGGGGACTAGCGGGAGCGGGGCCTACGAGCAGTACTTC.

This clonotype was observed at least ten times. The V gene is TRBV5-6, the J gene TRBJ2-7; unclear D gene. The V end lost 1 base, the J end lost 5 bases, and 10 bases lay between the germline ends. CDR3 length equals 13 residues. The germline CDR1 and CDR2 sequences are SGHDT and YYEEEE. This chain's CDR3 is CASSLRFSNEQYF. The CDR3 nucleotides are TGTGCCAGCAGCTTGCGGTTTAGCAACGAGCAGTACTTC.

This clonotype was recorded at least ten times. The V gene is TRBV3-1, the J gene TRBJ2-5, with TRBD1 matching over 8 bases. J lost 6 bases, V lost 4 bases, and 7 bases had no gene match. This CDR3 region has 14 residues. CDR1 is LGHDT and CDR2 is YNNKEL in the germline V gene (reference sequence). Written as DNA, the CDR3 is TGTGCCAGCAGCCCAGGGGGCGGCGCACAGACCCAGTACTTC. Its translation: CASSPGGGAQTQYF.

In its sample, this clonotype was seen many times. Here the CDR3 reads CAIRGRADKDTIYF. The CDR3 DNA reads as TGTGCCATCAGGGGACGGGCGGACAAGGACACCATATATTTT. The V and J genes are TRBV10-3 and TRBJ1-3; D is perhaps TRBD1 (5 bases). V gave up 6 bases and J gave up 8 bases, with 17 bases separating them. The CDR3 loop spans 14 amino acids. Germline CDR1 ENHRY, CDR2 SYGVKD.

This clonotype occurred a few times. The J gene is TRBJ1-2, the V gene TRBV30, with no clear D. This CDR3 has 11 residues. The germline V gene encodes CDR1 GTSNPN and CDR2 SVGIG (reference sequence). V was clipped by 3 bases and J by 8 bases, with 10 bases between them. CDR3 sequence (DNA): TGTGCCTGGAGATGGGCAGAAGGCTACACCTTC. It translates to CAWRWAEGYTF.

This clonotype was observed a few times. The chain is built from TRBV19 and TRBJ2-5, with TRBD1 matching 8 bases. The germline gives CDR1 LNHDA, CDR2 SQIVND (reference sequence). CDR3 length equals 13 residues. The junction had 3 bases not matched to a gene; V was cut back by 4 bases and J by 5 bases. DNA of the CDR3: TGTGCCAGTAGTACCACAGGGGGGGAGACCCAGTACTTC. The encoded protein is CASSTTGGETQYF.